This record concerns one T cell receptor beta chain sequence. Its target is unknown. This specimen comes from a study of T cell repertoires in cytomegalovirus infection. Study findings and constraints: Clonotypes of TCR beta that were HLA-C-restricted and CMV-specific dominated the ex vivo response.

The CDR3 is 12 amino acids. Germline assignment: CDR1 MGHRA and CDR2 YSYEKL. The V end was cut by 4 bases, the J end by 5 bases, with 6 bases between. TCRdb called the reads again in MiXCR, with one record for every CDR3 protein. The table records about 330,000 distinct CDR3 sequences, about 32% of them present only once. The chain links TRBV4-1 to TRBJ2-1; no firm D call. Sequencing used cultured PBMCs, obtained from culture after CMV antigen stimulation. This TCR derives from a human donor in good health (CMV status not recorded). Some clones in this sample may be carry-over from other donors' samples. The CDR3 spells CASSLKNNEQFF. DNA for the CDR3: TGCGCCAGCAGCCTGAAAAACAATGAGCAGTTCTTC.